Following are 26 T cell receptor beta chains from one sample sequenced in a study of T cell changes during pregnancy in multiple sclerosis. Clones were sequenced by immunoSEQ multiplex PCR, and TCRdb holds only the in-frame ones, with some missing. The sample has approximately 24,000 clones, around 86% seen once. Source: CD8+ T cells from peripheral blood mononuclear cells, taken in the first trimester of pregnancy. All receptors come from a female donor in good health, enrolled as a control in a pregnancy study.

Regarding this clone: Different DNA sequences within this sample yield the same CDR3. The CDR3 nucleotides are TGTGCCAGCAGTTACTCGGGGACAGGTAACAATGAGCAGTTCTTC. Encoded protein: CASSYSGTGNNEQFF. This sequence joins TRBV6-5 and TRBJ2-1, with 8 bases that match TRBD1. The CDR3 runs to 15 residues. Germline V gene lookup returns CDR1 MNHEY and CDR2 SVGAGI. Trimming cost V 0 bases and J 5 bases; bases outside gene matches: 3.

The chain is built from TRBV19 and TRBJ1-5; 7 bases agree with TRBD1. V gave up 8 bases and J gave up 9 bases; unmatched junction bases: 7. This CDR3 is 12 amino acids long. Looked up from germline, CDR1 is LNHDA and CDR2 is SQIVND (reference sequence). This CDR3 reads CASWTGRLPQHF. The CDR3 region has the DNA TGTGCCAGTTGGACAGGTCGGTTGCCCCAGCATTTT.

V is TRBV10-1 and J is TRBJ1-4, with 12 bases aligning to TRBD1. With 10 bases clipped from V and 4 bases from J, the junction kept 10 bases outside the gene matches. CDR1 and CDR2 from the germline V gene are WNHNN and SYGVQD (reference sequence). The length of the CDR3 is 16 residues. The CDR3 region has the DNA TGCGCCACCCCGGGACAGGGGGCGAGAGGTAATGAAAAACTGTTTTTT. It yields the protein CATPGQGARGNEKLFF.

The chain couples TRBV4-1 to TRBJ1-3; no firm D call. The length of the CDR3 is 15 residues. The germline CDR1 and CDR2 sequences are MGHRA and YSYEKL. Deletions cut 0 bases from V and 0 bases from J, with 6 bases between. The CDR3 reads CASSQDSYSGNTIYF. CDR3 DNA sequence: TGCGCCAGCAGCCAAGACAGTTACTCTGGAAACACCATATATTTT.

This clone has only one observation. V usage is TRBV27 and J usage is TRBJ1-4; D not resolved. V lost 5 bases and J 0 bases, leaving 13 bases between the germline ends. From germline, CDR1 is MNHEY and CDR2 SMNVEV (reference sequence). There are 16 residues in the CDR3. CDR3 protein: CASSPFYLATNEKLFF. The CDR3 bases are TGTGCCAGCAGTCCCTTCTATCTCGCAACTAATGAAAAACTGTTTTTT. The whole variable domain, filled in from reference TRBV27 and TRBJ1-4, reads EAQVTQNPRYLITVTGKKLTVTCSQNMNHEYMSWYRQDPGLGLRQIYYSMNVEVTDKGDVPEGYKVSRKEKRNFPLILESPSPNQTSLYFCASSPFYLATNEKLFFGSGTQLSVL.

The chain is built from TRBV19 and TRBJ2-7, with 7 bases lining up with TRBD1. The CDR3 consists of 15 residues. CDR1 and CDR2 (germline): LNHDA, SQIVND (reference sequence). Trimming took 5 bases from V and 6 from J; bases not matched to a gene: 13. CDR3 amino acids: CASSSYRDRGGEQYF. The CDR3 region has the DNA TGTGCCAGTAGTTCTTACCGGGACAGAGGAGGCGAGCAGTACTTC.

This sequence joins TRBV5-1 and TRBJ2-3, with 9 bases fitting TRBD1. Germline loops: CDR1 SGHRS, CDR2 YFSETQ. This CDR3 contains 14 residues. V gave up 6 bases and J gave up 2 bases; unmatched junction bases: 4. DNA for the CDR3: TGCGCCAGCACCGGACAGGGGAACACAGATACGCAGTATTTT. Translated: CASTGQGNTDTQYF. Combining the CDR3 with reference TRBV5-1 and TRBJ2-3 gives the whole variable domain KAGVTQTPRYLIKTRGQQVTLSCSPISGHRSVSWYQQTPGQGLQFLFEYFSETQRNKGNFPGRFSGRQFSNSRSEMNVSTLELGDSALYLCASTGQGNTDTQYFGPGTRLTVL.

The chain is built from TRBV7-8 and TRBJ1-2, with TRBD1 matching 10 bases. V shed 1 base, J shed 8 bases, and the junction held 13 bases outside the gene matches. The length of the CDR3 is 17 residues. CDR1 SGHVS and CDR2 FQNEAQ come from the germline V gene. This CDR3 reads CASSLGDRGHGPGGYTF. The CDR3 bases are TGTGCCAGCAGCTTAGGCGACAGGGGGCACGGACCGGGGGGCTACACCTTC.

The rearrangement links TRBV5-1 to TRBJ2-2, with D perhaps matching TRBD1 (5 bases). This CDR3 contains 16 residues. V lost 4 bases to trimming and J lost 2 bases, with 15 bases between them. Germline values: CDR1 SGHRS, CDR2 YFSETQ. Here the CDR3 reads CASSPAGFSNTGELFF. In DNA, the CDR3 is TGCGCCAGCAGCCCCGCAGGGTTTAGCAACACCGGGGAGCTGTTTTTT.

The chain couples TRBV6-5 to TRBJ1-2, with a weak D call TRBD1 (5 bases). CDR3 length equals 15 residues. Trimming cost V 5 bases and J 4 bases, with 17 bases left between them. In germline, CDR1 is MNHEY, CDR2 SVGAGI. CDR3 sequence reads: CASSRTSGGAYGYTF. Here the CDR3 DNA reads TGTGCCAGCAGTCGAACCTCCGGGGGAGCCTATGGCTACACCTTC.

The chain carries TRBV10-3 and TRBJ2-5; no firm D call. The V gene's germline CDR1 is ENHRY and CDR2 SYGVKD. The CDR3 extends over 15 amino acids. The V end was cut by 10 bases, the J end by 1 base, with 19 bases between. Here the CDR3 reads CANKPHAQVQETQYF. The CDR3 DNA sequence: TGTGCCAACAAACCCCATGCCCAAGTCCAAGAGACCCAGTACTTC.

This chain links TRBV7-9 with TRBJ1-1, with D hard to call. V lost 1 base and J lost 3, with 12 bases in between. Germline values: CDR1 SEHNR, CDR2 FQNEAQ (reference sequence). The CDR3 sequence is 15 residues long. CDR3 nucleotides: TGTGCCAGCAGCTTAGTAATCGCGGGGTACACTGAAGCTTTCTTT. Its translation: CASSLVIAGYTEAFF.

The rearrangement uses TRBV28 and TRBJ1-1; D call uncertain. Trimming stripped 3 bases from V and 0 bases from J, with 11 bases between. CDR3 length: 15 residues. In germline, CDR1 is MDHEN, CDR2 SYDVKM. The CDR3: CASSFSQPMNTEAFF. CDR3 bases: TGTGCCAGCAGTTTCTCACAGCCCATGAACACTGAAGCTTTCTTT.

This clone was observed once. The chain joins TRBV18 to TRBJ2-7; TRBD2 matches 7 bases. J gave up 7 bases and V 1 base, and 13 bases lay outside the gene matches. The CDR3 is 16 amino acids. The germline CDR1 and CDR2 sequences are KGHSH and LQKENI. The CDR3 loop is CASSPRGGSGVGEQYF. CDR3 sequence (DNA): TGTGCCAGCTCACCACGGGGGGGTAGCGGTGTCGGGGAGCAGTACTTC.

The rearrangement uses TRBV4-1 and TRBJ2-7, with TRBD2 matching 9 bases. This CDR3 region has 15 residues. V shed 1 base and J 4 bases; nucleotides not matched to a gene: 5. The germline gives CDR1 MGHRA, CDR2 YSYEKL. CDR3 in DNA: TGCGCCAGCAGCCAAGGTCCAGCGGGGGGTTACGAGCAGTACTTC. Translating gives CASSQGPAGGYEQYF.

The gene calls are TRBV2 and TRBJ1-2; TRBD1 aligns across 10 bases. Germline V CDR1 and CDR2: SNHLY, FYNNEI. The V and J ends lost 7 bases and 7 bases, in that order; junction bases with no gene match: 18. The CDR3 spans 17 residues. The CDR3 region is CASIKKRGETGGFGYTF. Written as DNA, the CDR3 is TGTGCCAGCATCAAAAAAAGGGGGGAGACAGGGGGCTTTGGCTACACCTTC.

This chain joins TRBV4-3 and TRBJ2-7; 9 bases fit TRBD1. J lost 3 bases, V lost 3 bases, and 3 bases had no gene match. CDR3 length: 14 amino acids. Germline V gene lookup returns CDR1 LGHNA and CDR2 YSLEER. The CDR3 here is CASSQRDRVYEQYF. The DNA of the CDR3 is TGCGCCAGCAGCCAGAGGGACAGGGTCTACGAGCAGTACTTC.

V gene TRBV10-3 combines with J gene TRBJ1-3, with D perhaps matching TRBD1 (6 bases). V dropped 11 bases and J dropped 0 bases, with 14 bases sitting between them. Germline CDR1 reads ENHRY; CDR2 reads SYGVKD. This CDR3 has 14 residues. Here the CDR3 DNA reads TGTGCCTCGGAAACAGGGCGCTCTGGAAACACCATATATTTT. Its protein product is CASETGRSGNTIYF.

The chain carries TRBV4-3 and TRBJ2-2; D ambiguous. V lost 1 base to trimming and J lost 4 bases, with 7 bases between them. This CDR3 has 14 amino acids. Germline V lookup: CDR1 LGHNA, CDR2 YSLEER. CDR3 nucleotides: TGCGCCAGCAGCCAAGCCTACTCCACCGGGGAGCTGTTTTTT. It specifies CASSQAYSTGELFF.

To note about this clone: The conserved closing phenylalanine or tryptophan is absent in this CDR3, likely reflecting a read error. No DNA is shown, since the ends of the CDR3 on it are uncertain; the CDR3 is the one TCRdb lists. The chain uses TRBV2 and TRBJ1-2. The germline gives CDR1 SNHLY, CDR2 FYNNEI. The CDR3 is 8 amino acids in total, end residues counted. CDR3 in amino acids: CATGRGLL.

This chain joins TRBV27 and TRBJ1-2, with 10 bases that match TRBD1. V lost 5 bases and J lost 10; bases outside the gene matches: 7. Germline CDR1 and CDR2: MNHEY and SMNVEV (reference sequence). The CDR3 is 13 residues long. CDR3 in amino acids: CASSPGTGVVYTF. The CDR3, as DNA: TGTGCCAGCAGTCCGGGGACAGGGGTTGTCTACACCTTC.

The rearrangement joins TRBV5-4 to TRBJ1-1; a possible D gene is TRBD1 (6 bases). This CDR3 region has 16 residues. V lost 0 bases to trimming and J lost 3 bases, with 15 bases between them. Germline lookup yields CDR1 SGHNT and CDR2 YYREEE (reference sequence). Here the CDR3 reads CASSLGFSRTDTEAFF. CDR3 in DNA: TGTGCCAGCAGCTTGGGGTTCTCCCGGACAGACACTGAAGCTTTCTTT.

This chain links TRBV5-6 with TRBJ2-5; D is unresolved. Germline V lookup: CDR1 SGHDT, CDR2 YYEEEE. The CDR3 covers 11 residues. Trimming removed 1 base from V and 5 bases from J, with 3 bases in between. DNA of the CDR3: TGTGCCAGCAGCTTGCAGGAGACCCAGTACTTC. Translating it yields CASSLQETQYF. The whole variable domain, remainder taken from reference TRBV5-6 and TRBJ2-5, is DAGVTQSPTHLIKTRGQQVTLRCSPKSGHDTVSWYQQALGQGPQFIFQYYEEEERQRGNFPDRFSGHQFPNYSSELNVNALLLGDSALYLCASSLQETQYFGPGTRLLVL.

V is TRBV7-3 and J is TRBJ2-7, with D perhaps TRBD1 (6 bases). Trimming took 5 bases from V and 1 from J, leaving 12 bases between them. This CDR3 has 14 amino acids. Per germline, CDR1 SGHTA and CDR2 FQGTGA. CDR3 loop: CASSLRDTSYEQYF. CDR3 bases: TGTGCCAGCAGCCTCCGGGACACTTCCTACGAGCAGTACTTC.

This clone was seen just once. Here the CDR3 DNA reads TGCGCCAGCAGCCAAGAGAGCGGGGGGGGAGATACGCAGTATTTT. Its translation: CASSQESGGGDTQYF. This rearrangement joins TRBV4-3 to TRBJ2-3; 10 bases fit TRBD2. Trimming at V came to 0 bases and at J to 5 bases, leaving 2 bases not matched to a gene. Germline CDR1 and CDR2: LGHNA and YSLEER. CDR3 length equals 15 residues.

The CDR3 DNA reads TGTGCCAGCGGAAGGAGCTCCTACGAGCAGTACTTC. Translation: CASGRSSYEQYF. This sequence joins TRBV6-5 and TRBJ2-7, with D unclear. The CDR3 contains 12 residues. Trimming took 8 bases from V and 0 from J, leaving 8 bases between them. Germline V gene lookup returns CDR1 MNHEY and CDR2 SVGAGI.